The 7 T cell receptor beta chains below all came from one sample that was sequenced in a study of cytomegalovirus exposure and HLA in healthy donors. PCR was performed using 60 Vbeta and 13 Jbeta primers. The method was immunoSEQ multiplex PCR; TCRdb's version includes in-frame clones alone and lacks a portion of them. The sample comprises approximately 150,000 clones, about four fifths of which are singletons, and around 2.5% rests with the top ten. The sequenced sample was PBMCs. These receptor sequences come from a male donor in good health and CMV-seronegative.

In its sample, this clone was seen a few times. This sequence joins TRBV7-9 and TRBJ1-1, with 7 bases lining up with TRBD1. The CDR3 has 13 residues. Germline CDR1 and CDR2: SEHNR and FQNEAQ (reference sequence). Trimming cost V 5 bases and J 5 bases; bases outside gene matches: 5. CDR3 in amino acids: CASSLQGLTEAFF. In nucleotides, the CDR3 is TGTGCCAGCAGCCTACAGGGGTTGACTGAAGCTTTCTTT.

This chain uses TRBV19 with TRBJ2-2; 11 bases are a match to TRBD2. The germline gives CDR1 LNHDA, CDR2 SQIVND (reference sequence). J lost 2 bases, V lost 5 bases, and 13 bases had no gene match. The CDR3 loop spans 19 amino acids. The CDR3 DNA is TGTGCCAGTAGTCCCCATGGGCCTCTAGCGGGAGGAAACACCGGGGAGCTGTTTTTT. This encodes CASSPHGPLAGGNTGELFF.

The gene calls are TRBV2 and TRBJ2-7, with 8 bases identical to TRBD2. The CDR3 is 14 residues long. Germline CDR1 and CDR2: SNHLY and FYNNEI. After removal of 6 bases from V and 2 bases from J, the junction contained 6 bases not matched to a gene. The CDR3 reads CASSPGTRAYEQYF. The CDR3 bases are TGTGCCAGCAGCCCGGGGACTAGGGCCTACGAGCAGTACTTC.

V gene TRBV27 combines with J gene TRBJ1-2; maybe TRBD1 (6 bases). Germline-derived CDR1 and CDR2 are MNHEY and SMNVEV (reference sequence). V was trimmed by 10 bases and J by 8 bases, leaving 17 bases between them. The CDR3 loop spans 12 amino acids. CDR3 DNA: TGTGCCACCGCAACAGGGTCCGGGGGCTACACCTTC. Encoded protein: CATATGSGGYTF.

The chain has TRBV7-3 and TRBJ2-3; 11 nucleotides match TRBD2. This CDR3 has 16 residues. Per the germline V gene, CDR1 is SGHTA and CDR2 is FQGTGA. V lost 2 bases and J lost 2; bases outside the gene matches: 3. The chain's CDR3 is CASSLGLAGLTDTQYF. For the CDR3, the DNA is TGTGCCAGCAGCTTAGGACTAGCGGGTCTCACAGATACGCAGTATTTT.

This clone was detected only a few times. V and J are TRBV7-8 and TRBJ2-3; TRBD2 aligns across 10 bases. CDR3 length equals 14 residues. The ends lost 5 bases at V and 7 bases at J; junction bases unmatched: 6. Germline assignment: CDR1 SGHVS and CDR2 FQNEAQ. In DNA form, the CDR3 reads TGTGCCAGCAGCACGGGACTAGCGCCCTATACGCAGTATTTT. Its translation is CASSTGLAPYTQYF. The whole variable domain, filled in from reference TRBV7-8 and TRBJ2-3, reads GAGVSQSPRYKVAKRGQDVALRCDPISGHVSLFWYQQALGQGPEFLTYFQNEAQLDKSGLPSDRFFAERPEGSVSTLKIQRTQQEDSAVYLCASSTGLAPYTQYFGPGTRLTVL.

The chain joins TRBV7-9 to TRBJ1-2, with D possibly TRBD1 on 6 matching bases. The CDR3 is made up of 16 amino acids. Germline CDR1 reads SEHNR; CDR2 reads FQNEAQ (reference sequence). V lost 5 bases and J 7 bases, leaving 23 bases between the germline ends. The CDR3 is CASSPSSLGVGGGYTF. The CDR3 bases are TGTGCCAGCAGCCCCTCATCACTAGGGGTAGGGGGTGGCTACACCTTC.